The present TCR beta chain was sequenced within a study of blood T cells in healthy people across ages. The study's findings and limits: Older age went with lower TCR beta diversity per million T cells, in a roughly linear way. Diversity of TCR beta correlated strongly with naive T cell percentage. Investigators viewed diversity estimates from one million T cells as underestimates, the study reported.

A J-beta primer mix and a sample-barcoded 5' primer were used in a second PCR of roughly 6 to 11 cycles. TCRdb re-called the 5' RACE reads with MiXCR, one entry per CDR3 protein. The sample includes more than 1 million distinct CDR3 sequences, under 45% seen only once; the top ten take approximately 19%. The total RNA that was extracted per sample amounted to at least 5.5 micrograms. The length of the CDR3 is 16 residues. The V gene end was trimmed by 7 bases and the J gene end by 6 bases; junction bases not matched to a gene: 19. Per the germline V gene, CDR1 is DFQATT and CDR2 is SNEGSKA (reference sequence). With respect to this clonotype: Its cognate antigen is unknown.

The rearrangement links TRBV20-1 to TRBJ2-3; 7 bases line up with TRBD2. Sequenced: blood. This TCR derives from an older woman in good health. The CDR3, as DNA: TGCAGTGGGGACGGGAGGTTTACTCAGATTCCCGATACGCAGTATTTT. Amino acid sequence: CSGDGRFTQIPDTQYF.